The 3 T cell receptor beta chains in this list originate from one sample, sequenced in a study of PD-1 blockade in classical Hodgkin lymphoma. Generated by immunoSEQ multiplex PCR, the TCRdb table keeps only in-frame clones and is missing some. This sample carries 38,000 or so clones, roughly three quarters of them seen once, and the ten largest clones take 12% to 15%. Every patient relapsed after autologous stem cell transplantation, and brentuximab vedotin exposure varied. The material was peripheral blood mononuclear cells (PBMCs), obtained before the second cycle of nivolumab. The source of these receptors is a human donor with classical Hodgkin lymphoma.

CDR3 residues: CASTSSGTLNGYTF. CDR3 bases: TGTGCCAGCACTTCTTCCGGGACTCTGAATGGCTACACCTTC. The chain uses TRBV2 and TRBJ1-2; tentatively, D is TRBD1 (5 bases). The CDR3 is made up of 14 amino acids. CDR1 and CDR2 from the germline V gene are SNHLY and FYNNEI. V was cut by 7 bases and J by 6 bases, with 18 bases left in between.

V usage is TRBV14 and J usage is TRBJ2-2, with D unresolved. Germline-derived CDR1 and CDR2 are SGHDN and FVKESK. CDR3 size: 14 residues. V was pared by 4 bases and J by 0 bases, with 6 bases between. The CDR3 DNA sequence: TGTGCCAGCAGCCCACGGGCGAACACCGGGGAGCTGTTTTTT. It encodes CASSPRANTGELFF.

The V and J genes are TRBV9 and TRBJ2-2; 7 bases match TRBD2. The length of the CDR3 is 18 residues. Per germline, CDR1 SGDLS and CDR2 YYNGEE. The V and J ends lost 5 bases and 7 bases, in that order; junction bases with no gene match: 20. The CDR3 coding sequence is TGTGCCAGCAGTGGGGGGGGGACTCCCTCTCGTGGAGTCGGGGAGCTGTTTTTT. Protein: CASSGGGTPSRGVGELFF.